Sequencing of this TCR beta chain was carried out in a study of CD8 T cells in Susac syndrome. The authors reverse transcribed roughly 0.5 to 1 ug RNA with random hexamers. TCRdb reprocessed the immunoSEQ multiplex PCR reads with MiXCR, giving one entry per CDR3 protein. The sample gives 75,000 to 100,000 distinct CDR3 sequences, roughly 94% of which show up once; about 0.45% is in the top ten. Germline lookup yields CDR1 SGHDN and CDR2 FVKESK. V lost 4 bases, J lost 6 bases, and 10 bases lay in between. The CDR3 covers 13 residues. Diagnostic criteria for definite or probable disease, in their recently defined form, were met by the patients with Susac syndrome.

V and J are TRBV14 and TRBJ2-1, with unresolved D. Sequencing was carried out using CD8+ T cells from PBMCs. This clonotype was obtained from a human donor with Susac syndrome. The CDR3 DNA is TGTGCCAGCAGCCCCGAATGGGGCAATGAGCAGTTCTTC. This codes for CASSPEWGNEQFF.